The source of this T cell receptor (beta chain) is a study of blood T cell repertoires in COVID-19. Libraries were prepared by immunoSEQ multiplex PCR; TCRdb keeps only in-frame clonotypes and omits some of them. The data contain more than 95,000 clones, approximately 80% of them singletons. Input material: peripheral blood. The sequence was collected from a human donor in a cohort sampled during active COVID-19.

Written as DNA, the CDR3 is TGTGCCAGCAGCGACTGGGACAGGGGAGGGGGGTTTCAGCCCCAGCATTTT. Encoded protein: CASSDWDRGGGFQPQHF. The chain recombines TRBV6-2 or TRBV6-3 with TRBJ1-5; TRBD1 agrees at 10 bases. Losses at the gene ends were 6 bases for V and 6 bases for J; bases not matched to a gene: 14. The CDR3 covers 17 residues. Germline V CDR1 and CDR2: MNHEY, SVGEGT.